Listed below are T cell receptor beta chains from one sample, sequenced in a study of blood T cell repertoires in COVID-19. Sequencing used immunoSEQ multiplex PCR; TCRdb keeps in-frame clones, though not all of them. Among hundreds of thousands of clones, around 90% were seen once, and the ten largest hold roughly 1.2%. The sample comprised peripheral blood. The receptors stem from a man in his forties with acute or convalescent COVID-19. The CDR3 runs from the conserved cysteine through the conserved F or W. D genes are given only for firm matches. The size entry is marked missing in some rows and otherwise reads once, few, many or a size class.

TRBJ1-1,.,TRBV28,.,CASSFRGYTAEAFF,TGTGCCAGCAGTTTTAGGGGATATACAGCTGAAGCTTTCTTT
TRBJ1-3,.,TRBV28,.,CASSFPQGGRNTIYF,TGTGCCAGCAGTTTTCCTCAGGGCGGGAGAAACACCATATATTTT
TRBJ2-5,.,TRBV5-4,TRBD1,CASSFLGTGEETQYF,TGTGCCAGCAGCTTCCTAGGGACAGGGGAAGAGACCCAGTACTTC
TRBJ1-4,.,TRBV27,TRBD1,CASSLTPRTGHNEKLFF,TGTGCCAGCAGTTTAACTCCAAGGACAGGGCATAATGAAAAACTGTTTTTT
TRBJ2-7,.,TRBV5-1,TRBD1,CASSLTGEIGWVPYEQYF,TGCGCCAGCAGCTTGACAGGGGAGATTGGATGGGTACCCTACGAGCAGTACTTC
TRBJ2-1,.,TRBV27,TRBD2,CASSFKLAGVEQFF,TGTGCCAGCAGTTTTAAACTAGCGGGAGTTGAGCAGTTCTTC
TRBJ1-1,.,TRBV4-3,.,CASSQGEAVRGGAFF,TGCGCCAGCAGCCAAGGAGAGGCAGTGCGGGGAGGGGCTTTCTTT
TRBJ1-5,once,TRBV27,.,CASSLQTGYQPQHF,TGTGCCAGCAGTCTTCAGACAGGATACCAGCCCCAGCATTTT
TRBJ2-3,.,TRBV7-2,.,CASSVNGGPTDTQYF,TGTGCCAGCAGCGTGAACGGGGGGCCCACAGATACGCAGTATTTT
TRBJ2-1,.,TRBV6-1,.,CASSEAGTVYEQFF,TGTGCCAGCAGTGAAGCCGGTACGGTATATGAGCAGTTCTTC
TRBJ1-1,.,TRBV5-1,.,CASSLGRVGEAFF,TGCGCCAGCAGCTTGGGCAGGGTTGGTGAAGCTTTCTTT
TRBJ2-7,once,TRBV7-3,.,CASSLRRGSEQYF,TGTGCCAGCAGCTTACGTCGGGGGAGCGAGCAGTACTTC
TRBJ1-3,once,TRBV27,.,CASSLGWGSSSGNTIYF,TGTGCCAGCAGTTTAGGGTGGGGCAGTAGCTCTGGAAACACCATATATTTT
TRBJ2-7,.,TRBV7-7,.,CASSLEAGLAYEQYF,TGTGCTAGCAGCTTAGAGGCAGGGTTGGCCTACGAGCAGTACTTC
TRBJ1-4,.,TRBV10-3,.,CAISKQAPSTNEKLFF,TGTGCCATCAGTAAACAGGCACCGTCAACTAATGAAAAACTGTTTTTT
TRBJ1-3,.,TRBV2,.,CASSEGRTGNTIYF,TGTGCCAGCAGTGAGGGCAGGACTGGAAACACCATATATTTT
TRBJ2-7,.,TRBV4-3,TRBD2,CASSQDSGGLAGAYEQYF,TGCGCCAGCAGCCAAGATAGTGGTGGACTAGCGGGAGCTTACGAGCAGTACTTC
TRBJ2-7,.,TRBV5-1,.,CASSQAGGRDEQYF,TGCGCCAGCAGCCAAGCCGGGGGGCGGGACGAGCAGTACTTC
TRBJ2-7,.,TRBV5-1,TRBD1,CASSFRGPLSYEQYF,TGCGCCAGCAGCTTCAGGGGGCCGCTCTCCTACGAGCAGTACTTC
TRBJ2-7,.,TRBV27,.,CASSLYGGGAPYEQYF,TGTGCCAGCAGTTTATACGGCGGAGGCGCCCCCTACGAGCAGTACTTC
TRBJ1-5,.,TRBV5-3,.,CARSPGDRITLGEPQHF,TGTGCCAGAAGCCCAGGGGACCGGATCACCTTGGGGGAACCCCAGCATTTT
TRBJ1-1,.,TRBV18,.,CASSRVFSNTEAFF,TGTGCCAGCTCCAGGGTCTTCTCGAACACTGAAGCTTTCTTT
TRBJ2-7,.,TRBV6-5,TRBD2,CASSSPGLAVDEQYF,TGTGCCAGCAGTTCTCCGGGACTAGCGGTAGACGAGCAGTACTTC
TRBJ1-4,.,TRBV25-1,.,CASSDPFGANEKLFF,TGTGCCAGCAGTGACCCCTTCGGGGCTAATGAAAAACTGTTTTTT
TRBJ1-2,.,TRBV5-4,TRBD1,CASSLALPGGLYGYTF,TGTGCCAGCAGCTTGGCGCTTCCAGGGGGCCTTTATGGCTACACCTTC
TRBJ2-1,.,TRBV30,.,CAWSVTSTGQFF,TGTGCCTGGAGCGTCACTAGCACAGGGCAGTTCTTC
TRBJ2-5,.,TRBV11-2,TRBD1,CASSWDRNQETQYF,TGTGCCAGCAGCTGGGACAGAAACCAAGAGACCCAGTACTTC
TRBJ1-5,.,TRBV15,.,CATSRDLGKREGNQPQHF,TGTGCCACCAGCAGAGATCTAGGGAAGAGGGAGGGCAATCAGCCCCAGCATTTT
TRBJ2-7,few,TRBV6-5,TRBD2,CASSLELAGGYEQYF,TGTGCCAGCAGTTTAGAACTAGCGGGCGGATACGAGCAGTACTTC
TRBJ1-6,.,TRBV5-1,.,CASSLDGNSYNSPLHF,TGCGCCAGCAGCTTGGACGGGAACTCCTATAATTCACCCCTCCACTTT
TRBJ1-3,.,TRBV2,TRBD1,CASSSTGFGNTIYF,TGTGCCAGCAGTTCGACAGGGTTTGGAAACACCATATATTTT
TRBJ1-5,once,TRBV30,.,CAWSVRRDQPQHF,TGTGCCTGGAGTGTACGGCGGGATCAGCCCCAGCATTTT
TRBJ2-5,.,TRBV14,.,CASSSEAVYQETQYF,TGTGCCAGCAGCTCAGAAGCGGTGTACCAAGAGACCCAGTACTTC
TRBJ1-2,.,TRBV28,.,CASSFGLEAGDGYTF,TGTGCCAGCAGTTTTGGTTTGGAGGCAGGGGATGGCTACACCTTC
TRBJ2-5,.,TRBV19,TRBD2,CASSRSSGVRETQYF,TGTGCCAGTAGTCGGTCTAGCGGGGTACGAGAGACCCAGTACTTC
TRBJ2-7,.,TRBV9,TRBD2,CASSGSGGDYEQYF,TGTGCCAGCAGCGGGTCCGGGGGGGACTACGAGCAGTACTTC
TRBJ2-7,.,TRBV5-4,.,CASSLERTVREQYF,TGTGCCAGCAGCTTGGAAAGGACAGTACGCGAGCAGTACTTC
TRBJ1-1,.,TRBV4-3,.,CASSLDLRALNTEAFF,TGCGCCAGCAGCCTTGATCTCAGGGCGTTGAACACTGAAGCTTTCTTT
TRBJ1-1,.,TRBV9,.,CASSVADKGRMNTEAFF,TGTGCCAGCAGCGTAGCCGATAAGGGGAGGATGAACACTGAAGCTTTCTTT
TRBJ1-1,.,TRBV6-5,.,CASNQGSEAFF,TGTGCCAGCAACCAGGGATCTGAAGCTTTCTTT
TRBJ2-2,.,TRBV18,TRBD2,CASSPRLAGGTANTGELFF,TGTGCCAGCTCACCACGACTAGCGGGGGGGACTGCGAACACCGGGGAGCTGTTTTTT
TRBJ2-5,.,TRBV18,TRBD1,CASSPPGQGRETQYF,TGTGCCAGCTCACCACCCGGACAGGGGCGAGAGACCCAGTACTTC
TRBJ1-5,.,TRBV27,TRBD1,CASSLDRSNQPQHF,TGTGCCAGCAGTTTGGACAGGAGCAATCAGCCCCAGCATTTT
TRBJ1-2,.,TRBV6-5,.,CASREGTGRLYGYTF,TGTGCCAGCAGAGAGGGGACCGGGAGGCTCTATGGCTACACCTTC
TRBJ1-1,.,TRBV28,TRBD1,CASSPGQGAFSEAFF,TGTGCCAGCAGCCCAGGACAGGGGGCGTTTTCTGAAGCTTTCTTT
TRBJ2-5,once,TRBV3-1/TRBV3-2,TRBD2,CASSLETTSGFQTQYF,TGTGCCAGCAGCCTAGAAACGACTAGCGGGTTTCAGACCCAGTACTTC
TRBJ2-7,.,TRBV12-3/TRBV12-4,.,CASSYRYEQYF,TGTGCCAGCAGTTACAGGTACGAGCAGTACTTC
TRBJ1-5,.,TRBV5-8,.,CASSSQTALGPYSNQPQHF,TGTGCCAGCAGCTCTCAGACAGCCCTTGGCCCTTATAGCAATCAGCCCCAGCATTTT
TRBJ2-7,.,TRBV4-1,TRBD1,CASSQDDGTGYEQYF,TGCGCCAGCAGCCAAGATGACGGGACAGGGTACGAGCAGTACTTC
TRBJ2-3,.,TRBV5-1,TRBD2,CASRGLAGRASTDTQYF,TGCGCCAGCAGGGGACTAGCGGGGCGTGCTAGCACAGATACGCAGTATTTT
TRBJ2-5,.,TRBV3-1/TRBV3-2,TRBD2,CASSQDGGSGGARKTQYF,TGTGCCAGCAGCCAAGATGGTGGTAGCGGGGGGGCTCGAAAGACCCAGTACTTC
TRBJ2-1,.,TRBV4-1,.,CASSQLSLSSYNEQFF,TGCGCCAGCAGCCAACTTTCCTTGAGCTCCTACAATGAGCAGTTCTTC
TRBJ2-1,.,TRBV11-2,TRBD2,CASSLGLAGARNNEQFF,TGTGCCAGCAGCTTGGGACTAGCGGGAGCTAGGAACAATGAGCAGTTCTTC
TRBJ2-7,.,TRBV7-9,.,CASSLYPAGRHDEQYF,TGTGCCAGCAGCTTATATCCAGCGGGCCGTCACGACGAGCAGTACTTC
TRBJ1-1,.,TRBV19,.,CASSINPGFAEAFF,TGTGCCAGTAGTATCAATCCAGGGTTTGCTGAAGCTTTCTTT
TRBJ1-5,.,TRBV2,.,CASSDGRMSQPQHF,TGTGCCAGCAGTGACGGGAGGATGAGTCAGCCCCAGCATTTT
TRBJ1-5,.,TRBV27,.,CASSWRRDQPQHF,TGTGCCAGCAGTTGGAGGAGGGATCAGCCCCAGCATTTT
TRBJ1-1,.,TRBV2,.,CASSDQMNTEAFF,TGTGCCAGCAGTGATCAGATGAACACTGAAGCTTTCTTT
TRBJ2-1,few,TRBV20-1,TRBD2,CSASLAGGDYNEQFF,TGCAGTGCTAGTCTGGCGGGAGGGGATTACAATGAGCAGTTCTTC